Listed below are T cell receptor beta chains from one sample, sequenced in a study of cytomegalovirus exposure and HLA in healthy donors. TCRdb keeps only in-frame clones here, not all; method: immunoSEQ multiplex PCR. The sample lists about 160,000 clones; around 85% were seen once. Input material: PBMCs. The origin of the receptors is a man aged 30 to 39 in good health and CMV-seropositive. CDR3s include the opening cysteine and the closing phenylalanine or tryptophan. A D gene is named only where the DNA matches it firmly. Expanded clones are given a class, and other clones once, few, many or no size at all.

V gene: TRBV18; D gene: .; clone size: .; J gene: TRBJ1-5; CDR3 protein: CASSPYEEEGVHF; CDR3 DNA: TGTGCCAGCTCACCATACGAGGAGGAGGGTGTGCATTTT
V gene: TRBV7-6; D gene: .; clone size: .; J gene: TRBJ2-6; CDR3 protein: CASSLTGAGANVLTF; CDR3 DNA: TGTGCCAGCAGCTTAACGGGGGCTGGGGCCAACGTCCTGACTTTC
V gene: TRBV10-1; D gene: .; clone size: once; J gene: TRBJ2-3; CDR3 protein: CARRWRGLVTDTQYF; CDR3 DNA: TGCGCCCGAAGATGGCGGGGACTGGTTACAGATACGCAGTATTTT
V gene: TRBV25-1; D gene: TRBD1; clone size: .; J gene: TRBJ2-3; CDR3 protein: CASSERGQPTDTQYF; CDR3 DNA: TGTGCCAGCAGTGAAAGGGGACAGCCCACAGATACGCAGTATTTT
V gene: TRBV2; D gene: TRBD2; clone size: .; J gene: TRBJ2-5; CDR3 protein: CASTGGVSETQYF; CDR3 DNA: TGTGCCAGCACCGGGGGGGTCAGTGAGACCCAGTACTTC
V gene: TRBV9; D gene: TRBD1; clone size: .; J gene: TRBJ2-3; CDR3 protein: CASTRDREADTQYF; CDR3 DNA: TGTGCCAGTACCCGGGACAGGGAAGCAGATACGCAGTATTTT
V gene: TRBV18; D gene: TRBD1; clone size: .; J gene: TRBJ1-5; CDR3 protein: CASSPGQGAEQPQHF; CDR3 DNA: TGTGCCAGCTCACCTGGACAGGGGGCCGAACAGCCCCAGCATTTT
V gene: TRBV19; D gene: .; clone size: .; J gene: TRBJ1-4; CDR3 protein: CASRTGPATNEKLFF; CDR3 DNA: TGTGCCAGTAGAACAGGGCCTGCAACTAATGAAAAACTGTTTTTT
V gene: TRBV2; D gene: TRBD2; clone size: .; J gene: TRBJ2-5; CDR3 protein: CASSDLPLGGWETQYF; CDR3 DNA: TGTGCCAGCAGTGATCTCCCCCTCGGGGGGTGGGAGACCCAGTACTTC
V gene: TRBV27; D gene: .; clone size: .; J gene: TRBJ2-1; CDR3 protein: CASSLLQLAYNEQFF; CDR3 DNA: TGTGCCAGCAGTTTGCTCCAGCTAGCCTACAATGAGCAGTTCTTC
V gene: TRBV18; D gene: TRBD1; clone size: .; J gene: TRBJ1-2; CDR3 protein: CASSPGRTGDYGYTF; CDR3 DNA: TGTGCCAGCTCACCAGGGCGAACAGGGGACTATGGCTACACCTTC
V gene: TRBV9; D gene: .; clone size: .; J gene: TRBJ2-7; CDR3 protein: CASSPEGRREQYF; CDR3 DNA: TGTGCCAGCAGCCCAGAGGGAAGGCGCGAGCAGTACTTC
V gene: TRBV4-1; D gene: .; clone size: .; J gene: TRBJ2-1; CDR3 protein: CASSQGRGGQYNEQFF; CDR3 DNA: TGCGCCAGCAGCCAAGGCCGCGGGGGCCAATACAATGAGCAGTTCTTC
V gene: TRBV27; D gene: .; clone size: few; J gene: TRBJ1-6; CDR3 protein: CASRFPGAYNSPLHF; CDR3 DNA: TGTGCCAGCAGATTCCCAGGGGCCTATAATTCACCCCTCCACTTT
V gene: TRBV29-1; D gene: TRBD2; clone size: .; J gene: TRBJ2-7; CDR3 protein: CSVGGGSYEQYF; CDR3 DNA: TGCAGCGTTGGGGGGGGCTCCTACGAGCAGTACTTC
V gene: TRBV6-1; D gene: .; clone size: .; J gene: TRBJ2-7; CDR3 protein: CASRSTYEQYF; CDR3 DNA: TGTGCCAGCAGGAGTACCTACGAGCAGTACTTC
V gene: TRBV15; D gene: .; clone size: .; J gene: TRBJ1-1; CDR3 protein: CATSRGRVGFTEAFF; CDR3 DNA: TGTGCCACCAGCAGAGGCCGTGTGGGCTTCACTGAAGCTTTCTTT
V gene: TRBV7-2; D gene: .; clone size: few; J gene: TRBJ1-4; CDR3 protein: CASSPRGGPTYSGEKLFF; CDR3 DNA: TGTGCCAGCAGCCCGCGCGGGGGCCCAACTTATAGCGGTGAAAAACTGTTTTTT
V gene: TRBV7-6; D gene: TRBD1; clone size: .; J gene: TRBJ1-6; CDR3 protein: CASSLEGTGDGPLHF; CDR3 DNA: TGTGCCAGCAGCTTGGAAGGGACAGGGGACGGACCCCTCCACTTT
V gene: TRBV18; D gene: TRBD1; clone size: .; J gene: TRBJ1-2; CDR3 protein: CASSPGTGANYGYTF; CDR3 DNA: TGTGCCAGCTCCCCCGGGACAGGGGCCAACTATGGCTACACCTTC
V gene: TRBV9; D gene: .; clone size: .; J gene: TRBJ1-3; CDR3 protein: CASSVGGPTSGNTIYF; CDR3 DNA: TGTGCCAGCAGCGTCGGAGGGCCGACCTCTGGAAACACCATATATTTT
V gene: TRBV6-5; D gene: .; clone size: .; J gene: TRBJ1-4; CDR3 protein: CASSYREQREKLFF; CDR3 DNA: TGTGCCAGCAGTTACCGGGAACAACGTGAAAAACTGTTTTTT
V gene: TRBV12-5; D gene: TRBD2; clone size: .; J gene: TRBJ2-3; CDR3 protein: CASGDTSGASPRPGHRDTQYF; CDR3 DNA: TGTGCTAGTGGAGATACTAGCGGCGCTAGCCCCCGGCCGGGACATCGAGATACGCAGTATTTT
V gene: TRBV5-1; D gene: TRBD2; clone size: .; J gene: TRBJ2-1; CDR3 protein: CASSSGGGPYNEQFF; CDR3 DNA: TGCGCCAGCAGCAGCGGGGGAGGCCCCTACAATGAGCAGTTCTTC
V gene: TRBV6-6; D gene: .; clone size: .; J gene: TRBJ1-2; CDR3 protein: CASSRPGTPAYGYTF; CDR3 DNA: TGTGCCAGCAGTAGACCGGGGACACCGGCCTATGGCTACACCTTC
V gene: TRBV29-1; D gene: .; clone size: .; J gene: TRBJ1-2; CDR3 protein: CSVRNGYGYTF; CDR3 DNA: TGCAGCGTGAGGAACGGCTATGGCTACACCTTC
V gene: TRBV27; D gene: .; clone size: .; J gene: TRBJ1-3; CDR3 protein: CASSLAREGSGNTIYF; CDR3 DNA: TGTGCCAGCAGTTTAGCCCGGGAGGGCTCTGGAAACACCATATATTTT
V gene: TRBV4-2; D gene: .; clone size: once; J gene: TRBJ2-2; CDR3 protein: CASSQDRLVLTGELFF; CDR3 DNA: TGTGCCAGCAGCCAAGATCGCCTAGTCCTCACCGGGGAGCTGTTTTTT
V gene: TRBV4-2; D gene: TRBD2; clone size: .; J gene: TRBJ2-3; CDR3 protein: CASSPGASGRGTDTQYF; CDR3 DNA: TGTGCCAGCAGCCCTGGGGCTAGCGGGCGGGGCACAGATACGCAGTATTTT
V gene: TRBV4-3; D gene: TRBD1; clone size: .; J gene: TRBJ1-1; CDR3 protein: CASSPEGAGRNTEAFF; CDR3 DNA: TGCGCCAGCAGCCCCGAGGGGGCAGGGAGGAACACTGAAGCTTTCTTT
V gene: TRBV2; D gene: TRBD2; clone size: .; J gene: TRBJ2-1; CDR3 protein: CASSARGGGQFF; CDR3 DNA: TGTGCCAGCAGTGCCCGCGGGGGTGGGCAGTTCTTC
V gene: TRBV6-5; D gene: TRBD1; clone size: .; J gene: TRBJ1-4; CDR3 protein: CASSYRGTVNEKLFF; CDR3 DNA: TGTGCCAGCAGTTACCGCGGGACAGTTAATGAAAAACTGTTTTTT
V gene: TRBV7-2; D gene: .; clone size: .; J gene: TRBJ2-5; CDR3 protein: CASTLVETQYF; CDR3 DNA: TGTGCCAGCACCCTTGTGGAGACCCAGTACTTC
V gene: TRBV7-9; D gene: TRBD1; clone size: .; J gene: TRBJ2-7; CDR3 protein: CASSLVGGTGFYEQYF; CDR3 DNA: TGTGCCAGCAGCTTAGTGGGAGGGACAGGGTTTTACGAGCAGTACTTC
V gene: TRBV4-1; D gene: .; clone size: .; J gene: TRBJ1-5; CDR3 protein: CASSQAVFGEGNQPQHF; CDR3 DNA: TGCGCCAGCAGCCAAGCTGTGTTCGGGGAGGGCAATCAGCCCCAGCATTTT
V gene: TRBV11-2; D gene: .; clone size: .; J gene: TRBJ2-1; CDR3 protein: CASSLDRTADEQFF; CDR3 DNA: TGTGCCAGCAGCTTAGATAGGACTGCTGATGAGCAGTTCTTC
V gene: TRBV19; D gene: .; clone size: .; J gene: TRBJ1-2; CDR3 protein: CASSMIGQQIYGYTF; CDR3 DNA: TGTGCCAGTAGTATGATCGGACAGCAAATCTATGGCTACACCTTC
V gene: TRBV5-1; D gene: TRBD2; clone size: .; J gene: TRBJ2-7; CDR3 protein: CASSPAFGGGHEQYF; CDR3 DNA: TGCGCCAGCAGCCCGGCGTTCGGGGGGGGGCACGAGCAGTACTTC
V gene: TRBV5-4; D gene: .; clone size: once; J gene: TRBJ1-6; CDR3 protein: CASSLDNPGLHNSPLHF; CDR3 DNA: TGTGCCAGCAGCTTGGATAATCCGGGACTGCATAATTCACCCCTCCACTTT
V gene: TRBV11-2; D gene: .; clone size: .; J gene: TRBJ2-7; CDR3 protein: CASSLVYPRGGLSYEQYF; CDR3 DNA: TGTGCCAGCAGCTTAGTATACCCGAGGGGGGGTCTCTCCTACGAGCAGTACTTC
V gene: TRBV10-3; D gene: .; clone size: .; J gene: TRBJ2-2; CDR3 protein: CAISDPDRRNTGELFF; CDR3 DNA: TGTGCCATCAGTGATCCCGACAGAAGGAACACCGGGGAGCTGTTTTTT
V gene: TRBV9; D gene: .; clone size: .; J gene: TRBJ2-7; CDR3 protein: CASSPRPTYEQYF; CDR3 DNA: TGTGCCAGCAGCCCGCGGCCAACCTACGAGCAGTACTTC
V gene: TRBV19; D gene: .; clone size: .; J gene: TRBJ2-6; CDR3 protein: CATKPLWSGSGANVLTF; CDR3 DNA: TGTGCCACTAAACCCCTCTGGTCGGGGTCTGGGGCCAACGTCCTGACTTTC
V gene: TRBV4-3; D gene: TRBD1; clone size: .; J gene: TRBJ1-2; CDR3 protein: CASSQDRARQGFYGYTF; CDR3 DNA: TGCGCCAGCAGCCAAGATAGGGCCCGACAGGGCTTCTATGGCTACACCTTC
V gene: TRBV5-4; D gene: TRBD1; clone size: .; J gene: TRBJ1-6; CDR3 protein: CASSSWTGGRSPLHF; CDR3 DNA: TGTGCCAGCAGCTCGTGGACAGGGGGCCGGTCACCCCTCCACTTT
V gene: TRBV7-2; D gene: TRBD1; clone size: few; J gene: TRBJ2-7; CDR3 protein: CASSSTGASYEQYF; CDR3 DNA: TGTGCCAGCAGCTCCACAGGGGCCTCCTACGAGCAGTACTTC
V gene: TRBV2; D gene: TRBD2; clone size: .; J gene: TRBJ2-5; CDR3 protein: CASSEALAGGQETQYF; CDR3 DNA: TGTGCCAGCAGTGAAGCGCTAGCGGGGGGCCAAGAGACCCAGTACTTC
V gene: TRBV30; D gene: TRBD1; clone size: .; J gene: TRBJ1-1; CDR3 protein: CAWRDRDGNTEAFF; CDR3 DNA: TGTGCCTGGAGAGACAGGGATGGCAACACTGAAGCTTTCTTT
V gene: TRBV2; D gene: .; clone size: .; J gene: TRBJ1-6; CDR3 protein: CASSYTGYNSPLHF; CDR3 DNA: TGTGCCAGCAGTTACACGGGTTATAATTCACCCCTCCACTTT
V gene: TRBV6-5; D gene: TRBD2; clone size: .; J gene: TRBJ2-7; CDR3 protein: CASRPRLAAREQYF; CDR3 DNA: TGTGCCAGCAGACCGAGACTAGCGGCACGCGAGCAGTACTTC
V gene: TRBV7-6; D gene: .; clone size: .; J gene: TRBJ1-5; CDR3 protein: CASSSIQGRGNQPQHF; CDR3 DNA: TGTGCCAGCAGCTCGATACAGGGTAGGGGCAATCAGCCCCAGCATTTT